This TCR beta chain appears in the sequencing data of a study of T cell changes during pregnancy in multiple sclerosis. Germline trimming cut 3 bases from V and 5 bases from J; bases unmatched to any gene: 10. In germline, CDR1 is MDHEN, CDR2 SYDVKM. The CDR3 is made up of 15 amino acids. Clones were sequenced by immunoSEQ multiplex PCR, and TCRdb holds only the in-frame ones, with some missing. The sample lists about 30,000 clones; around nine tenths were seen once. The sequences come from CD8+ T cells from peripheral blood mononuclear cells, collected before pregnancy. The V gene is TRBV28, the J gene TRBJ2-7; 7 positions agree with TRBD1. The source is a female donor with multiple sclerosis, enrolled in a pregnancy study. CDR3 sequence reads: CASSLPLTGKDEQYF. The CDR3 DNA reads as TGTGCCAGCAGTTTGCCACTGACAGGGAAGGACGAGCAGTACTTC.